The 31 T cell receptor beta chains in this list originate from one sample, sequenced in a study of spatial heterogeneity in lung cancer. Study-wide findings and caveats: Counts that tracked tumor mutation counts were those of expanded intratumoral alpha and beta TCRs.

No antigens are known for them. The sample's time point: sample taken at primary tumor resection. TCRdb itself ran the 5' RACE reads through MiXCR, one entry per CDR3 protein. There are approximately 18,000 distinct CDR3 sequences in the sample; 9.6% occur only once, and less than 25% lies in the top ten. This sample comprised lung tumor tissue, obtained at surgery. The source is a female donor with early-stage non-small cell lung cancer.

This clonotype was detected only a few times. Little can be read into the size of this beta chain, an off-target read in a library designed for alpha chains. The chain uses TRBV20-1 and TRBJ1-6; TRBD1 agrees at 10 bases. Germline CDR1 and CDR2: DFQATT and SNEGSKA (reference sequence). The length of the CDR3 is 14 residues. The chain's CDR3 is CSALGDRGHSPLHF. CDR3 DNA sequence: TGCAGCGCTCTCGGAGACAGGGGGCATTCACCCCTCCACTTT.

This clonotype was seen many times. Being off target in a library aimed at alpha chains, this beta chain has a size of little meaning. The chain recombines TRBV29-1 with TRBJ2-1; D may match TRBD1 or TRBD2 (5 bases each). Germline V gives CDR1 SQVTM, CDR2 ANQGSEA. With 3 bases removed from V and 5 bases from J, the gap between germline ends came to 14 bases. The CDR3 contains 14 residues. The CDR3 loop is CSVDGDPGDNEQFF. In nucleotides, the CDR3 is TGCAGCGTTGACGGGGACCCCGGGGACAATGAGCAGTTCTTC.

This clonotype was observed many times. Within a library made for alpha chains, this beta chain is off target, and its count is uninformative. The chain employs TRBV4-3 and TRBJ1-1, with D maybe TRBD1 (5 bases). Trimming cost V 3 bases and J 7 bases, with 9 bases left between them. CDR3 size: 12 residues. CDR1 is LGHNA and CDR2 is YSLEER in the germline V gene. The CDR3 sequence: CASSQRGGEAFF. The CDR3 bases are TGCGCCAGCAGCCAGCGGGGCGGTGAAGCTTTCTTT.

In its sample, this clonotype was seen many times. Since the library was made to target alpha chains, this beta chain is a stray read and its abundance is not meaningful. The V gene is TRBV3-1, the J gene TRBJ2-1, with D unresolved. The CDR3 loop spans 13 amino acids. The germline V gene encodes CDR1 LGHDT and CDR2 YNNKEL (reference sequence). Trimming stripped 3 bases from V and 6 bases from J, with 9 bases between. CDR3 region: CASSQALLNEQFF. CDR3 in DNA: TGTGCCAGCAGCCAGGCCCTCCTCAATGAGCAGTTCTTC.

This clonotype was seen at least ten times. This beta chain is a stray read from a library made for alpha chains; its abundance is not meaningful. CDR3 nucleotide sequence: TGCGCCAGCAGCCCGGGCGCCGGGACACATAGCAATCAGCCCCAGCATTTT. Its translation is CASSPGAGTHSNQPQHF. J is TRBJ1-5 and V is TRBV5-1; D is possibly TRBD1 (6 bases). Germline V gene sequence: CDR1 SGHRS, CDR2 YFSETQ. The CDR3 is 17 amino acids. The V gene lost 4 bases and the J gene lost 0 bases, with 17 bases spanning the gap. The full variable domain, completed using reference TRBV5-1 and TRBJ1-5, is KAGVTQTPRYLIKTRGQQVTLSCSPISGHRSVSWYQQTPGQGLQFLFEYFSETQRNKGNFPGRFSGRQFSNSRSEMNVSTLELGDSALYLCASSPGAGTHSNQPQHFGDGTRLSIL.

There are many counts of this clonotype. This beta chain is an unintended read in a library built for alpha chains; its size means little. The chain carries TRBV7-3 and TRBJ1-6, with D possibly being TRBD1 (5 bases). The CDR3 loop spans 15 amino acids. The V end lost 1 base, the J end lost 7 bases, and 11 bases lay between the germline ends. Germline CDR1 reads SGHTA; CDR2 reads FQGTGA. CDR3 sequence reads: CASSLNPAGNSPLHF. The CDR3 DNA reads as TGTGCCAGCAGCTTAAATCCCGCAGGGAATTCACCCCTCCACTTT.

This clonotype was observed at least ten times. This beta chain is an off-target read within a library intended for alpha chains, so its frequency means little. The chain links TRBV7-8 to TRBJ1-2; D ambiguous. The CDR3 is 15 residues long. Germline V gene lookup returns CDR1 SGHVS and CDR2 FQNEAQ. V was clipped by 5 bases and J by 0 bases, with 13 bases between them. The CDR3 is CASSTPKGTNYGYTF. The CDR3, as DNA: TGTGCCAGCAGCACCCCGAAAGGGACTAACTATGGCTACACCTTC.

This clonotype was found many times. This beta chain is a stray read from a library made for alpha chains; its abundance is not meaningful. The CDR3, as DNA: TGCAGTGTGGGGAGGGGGGACAAGAACACTGAAGCTTTCTTT. Translating it yields CSVGRGDKNTEAFF. This chain uses TRBV20-1 with TRBJ1-1; possible D gene TRBD1, 6 bases. Per the germline V gene, CDR1 is DFQATT and CDR2 is SNEGSKA (reference sequence). This CDR3 has 14 residues. The germline V and J ends were trimmed by 7 bases and 1 base, with 16 bases remaining between them.

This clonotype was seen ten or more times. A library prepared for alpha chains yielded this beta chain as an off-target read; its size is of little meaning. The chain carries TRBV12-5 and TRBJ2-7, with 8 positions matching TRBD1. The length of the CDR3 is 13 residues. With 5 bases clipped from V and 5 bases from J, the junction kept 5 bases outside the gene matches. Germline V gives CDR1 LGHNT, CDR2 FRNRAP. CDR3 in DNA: TGTGCTAGTGGTCTCGGGACAGGCCACGAGCAGTACTTC. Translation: CASGLGTGHEQYF. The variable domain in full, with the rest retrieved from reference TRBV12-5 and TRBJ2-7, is DARVTQTPRHKVTEMGQEVTMRCQPILGHNTVFWYRQTMMQGLELLAYFRNRAPLDDSGMPKDRFSAEMPDATLATLKIQPSEPRDSAVYFCASGLGTGHEQYFGPGTRLTVT.

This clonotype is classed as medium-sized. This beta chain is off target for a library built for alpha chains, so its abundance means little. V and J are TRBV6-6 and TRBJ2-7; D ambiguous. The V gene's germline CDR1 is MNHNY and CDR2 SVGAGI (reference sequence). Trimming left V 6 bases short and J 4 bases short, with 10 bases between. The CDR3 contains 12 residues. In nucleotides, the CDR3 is TGTGCCAGCAGAAAAATAATTTACGAGCAGTACTTC. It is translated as CASRKIIYEQYF.

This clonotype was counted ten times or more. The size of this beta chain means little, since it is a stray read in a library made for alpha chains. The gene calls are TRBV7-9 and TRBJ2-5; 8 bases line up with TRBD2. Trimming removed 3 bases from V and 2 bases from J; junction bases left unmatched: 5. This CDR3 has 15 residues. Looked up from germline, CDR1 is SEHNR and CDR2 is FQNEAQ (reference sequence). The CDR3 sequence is CASSFGGGQQETQYF. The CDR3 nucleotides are TGTGCCAGCAGCTTCGGCGGGGGGCAACAAGAGACCCAGTACTTC.

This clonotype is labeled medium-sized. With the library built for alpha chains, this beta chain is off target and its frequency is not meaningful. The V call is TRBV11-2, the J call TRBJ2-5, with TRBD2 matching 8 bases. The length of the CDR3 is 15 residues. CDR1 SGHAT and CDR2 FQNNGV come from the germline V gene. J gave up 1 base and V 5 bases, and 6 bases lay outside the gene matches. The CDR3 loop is CASSRRGGIQETQYF. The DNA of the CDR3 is TGTGCCAGCAGCCGACGGGGGGGCATCCAAGAGACCCAGTACTTC.

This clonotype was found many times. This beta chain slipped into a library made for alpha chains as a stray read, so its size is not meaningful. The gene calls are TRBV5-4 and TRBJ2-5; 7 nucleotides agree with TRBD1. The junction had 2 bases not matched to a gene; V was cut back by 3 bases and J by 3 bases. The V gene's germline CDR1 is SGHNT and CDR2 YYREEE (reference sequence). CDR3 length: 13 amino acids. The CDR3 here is CASSSQGEETQYF. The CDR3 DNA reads TGTGCCAGCAGCTCTCAGGGGGAAGAGACCCAGTACTTC.

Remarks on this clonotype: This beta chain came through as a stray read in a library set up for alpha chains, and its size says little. CDR3 residues: CAIKDDSRNQPQHF. The CDR3 coding sequence is TGTGCCATCAAGGACGACAGTCGGAATCAGCCCCAGCATTTT. This chain joins TRBV10-3 and TRBJ1-5; D might be TRBD1 (5 bases). The CDR3 loop spans 14 amino acids. Trimming removed 7 bases from V and 4 bases from J, with 14 bases in between. Germline V gives CDR1 ENHRY, CDR2 SYGVKD.

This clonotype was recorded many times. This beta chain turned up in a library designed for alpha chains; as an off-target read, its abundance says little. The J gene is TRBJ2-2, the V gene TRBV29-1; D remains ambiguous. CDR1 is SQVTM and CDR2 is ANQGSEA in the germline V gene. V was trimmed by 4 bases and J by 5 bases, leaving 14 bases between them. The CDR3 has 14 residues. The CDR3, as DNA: TGCAGCGTTGGGGTGACCAGTGGGACCGGGGAGCTGTTTTTT. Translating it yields CSVGVTSGTGELFF.

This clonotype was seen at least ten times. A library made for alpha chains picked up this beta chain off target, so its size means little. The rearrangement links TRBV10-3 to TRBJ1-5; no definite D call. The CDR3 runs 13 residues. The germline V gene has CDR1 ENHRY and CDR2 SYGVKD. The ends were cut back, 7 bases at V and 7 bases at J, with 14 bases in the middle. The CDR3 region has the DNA TGTGCCATCACCACGGACGAGAGCCAGCCCCAGCATTTT. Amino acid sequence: CAITTDESQPQHF.

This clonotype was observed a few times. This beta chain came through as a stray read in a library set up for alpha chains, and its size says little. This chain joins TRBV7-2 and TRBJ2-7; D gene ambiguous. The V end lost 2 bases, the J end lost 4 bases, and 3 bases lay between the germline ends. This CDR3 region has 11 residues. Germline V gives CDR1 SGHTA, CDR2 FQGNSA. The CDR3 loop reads CASSLRYEQYF. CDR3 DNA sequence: TGTGCCAGCAGCTTACGTTACGAGCAGTACTTC.

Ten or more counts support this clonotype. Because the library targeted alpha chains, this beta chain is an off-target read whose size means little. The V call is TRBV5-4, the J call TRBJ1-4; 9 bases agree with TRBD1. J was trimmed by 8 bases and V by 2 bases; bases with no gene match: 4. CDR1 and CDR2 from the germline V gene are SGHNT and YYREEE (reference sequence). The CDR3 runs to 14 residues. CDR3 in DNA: TGTGCCAGCAGCTTACAGGGGGCAGGGGAAAAACTGTTTTTT. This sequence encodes CASSLQGAGEKLFF.

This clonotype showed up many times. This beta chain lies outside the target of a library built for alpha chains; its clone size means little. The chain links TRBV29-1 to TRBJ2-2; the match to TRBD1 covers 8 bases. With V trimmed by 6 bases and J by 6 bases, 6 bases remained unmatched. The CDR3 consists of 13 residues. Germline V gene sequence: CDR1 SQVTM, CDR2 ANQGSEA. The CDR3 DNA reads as TGCAGCGTATCAGGGGGCTTTGCCGGGGAGCTGTTTTTT. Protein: CSVSGGFAGELFF.

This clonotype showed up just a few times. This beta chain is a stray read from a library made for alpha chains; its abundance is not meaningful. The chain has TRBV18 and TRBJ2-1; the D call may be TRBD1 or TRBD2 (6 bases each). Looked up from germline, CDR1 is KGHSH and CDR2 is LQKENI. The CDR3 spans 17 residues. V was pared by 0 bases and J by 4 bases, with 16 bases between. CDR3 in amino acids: CASSPPPGAHKYNEQFF. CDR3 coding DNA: TGTGCCAGCTCACCACCGCCGGGGGCCCACAAATACAATGAGCAGTTCTTC.

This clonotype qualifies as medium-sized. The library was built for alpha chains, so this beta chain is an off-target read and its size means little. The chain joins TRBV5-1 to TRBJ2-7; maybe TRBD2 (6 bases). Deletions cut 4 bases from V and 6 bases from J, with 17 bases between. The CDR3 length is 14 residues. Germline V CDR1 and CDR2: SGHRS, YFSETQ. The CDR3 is CASSPSRGDLEQYF. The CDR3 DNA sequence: TGCGCCAGCAGCCCCTCGCGCGGGGACCTCGAGCAGTACTTC. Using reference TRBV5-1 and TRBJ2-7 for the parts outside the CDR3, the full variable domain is KAGVTQTPRYLIKTRGQQVTLSCSPISGHRSVSWYQQTPGQGLQFLFEYFSETQRNKGNFPGRFSGRQFSNSRSEMNVSTLELGDSALYLCASSPSRGDLEQYFGPGTRLTVT.

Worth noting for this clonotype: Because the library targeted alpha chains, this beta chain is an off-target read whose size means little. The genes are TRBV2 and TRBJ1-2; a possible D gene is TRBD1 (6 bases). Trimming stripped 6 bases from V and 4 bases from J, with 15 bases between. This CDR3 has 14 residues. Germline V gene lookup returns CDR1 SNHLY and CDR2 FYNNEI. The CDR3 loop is CASSRMGGVYGYTF. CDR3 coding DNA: TGTGCCAGCAGCCGTATGGGGGGCGTCTATGGCTACACCTTC.

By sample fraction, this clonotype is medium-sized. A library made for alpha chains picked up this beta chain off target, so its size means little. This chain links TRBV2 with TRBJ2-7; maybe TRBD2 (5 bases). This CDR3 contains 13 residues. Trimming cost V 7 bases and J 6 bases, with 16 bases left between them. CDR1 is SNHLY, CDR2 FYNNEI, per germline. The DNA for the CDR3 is TGTGCCAGCAACCCCCTCGGCGAGGGCGAGCAGTACTTC. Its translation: CASNPLGEGEQYF.

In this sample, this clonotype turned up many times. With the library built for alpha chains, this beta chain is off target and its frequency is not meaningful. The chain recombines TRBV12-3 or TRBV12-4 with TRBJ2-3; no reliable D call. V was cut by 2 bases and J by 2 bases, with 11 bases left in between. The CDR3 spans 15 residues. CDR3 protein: CASSLSARATDTQYF. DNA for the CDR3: TGTGCCAGCAGTTTATCTGCTAGAGCCACAGATACGCAGTATTTT.

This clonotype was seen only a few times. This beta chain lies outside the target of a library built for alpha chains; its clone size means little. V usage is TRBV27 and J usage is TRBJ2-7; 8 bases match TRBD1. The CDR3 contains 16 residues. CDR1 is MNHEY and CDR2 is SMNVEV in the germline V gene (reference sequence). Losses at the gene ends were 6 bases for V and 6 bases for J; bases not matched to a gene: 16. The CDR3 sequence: CASSLQGAGKMGEQYF. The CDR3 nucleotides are TGTGCCAGCAGCTTGCAGGGGGCCGGTAAGATGGGCGAGCAGTACTTC.

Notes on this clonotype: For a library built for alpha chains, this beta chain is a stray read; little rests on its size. The CDR3 region has the DNA TGTGCCAGTAGTATCAGGGGACAAGAGGAGGATGGCTACACCTTC. Its translation is CASSIRGQEEDGYTF. The genes are TRBV19 and TRBJ1-2; perhaps TRBD1 as D (6 bases). Trimming took 3 bases from V and 6 from J, leaving 17 bases between them. This CDR3 spans 15 amino acids. Per the germline V gene, CDR1 is LNHDA and CDR2 is SQIVND (reference sequence).

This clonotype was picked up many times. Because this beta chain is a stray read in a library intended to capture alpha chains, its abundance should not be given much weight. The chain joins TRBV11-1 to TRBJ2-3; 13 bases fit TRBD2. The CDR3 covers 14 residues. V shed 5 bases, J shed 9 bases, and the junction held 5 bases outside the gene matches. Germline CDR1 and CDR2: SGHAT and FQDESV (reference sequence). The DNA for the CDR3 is TGTGCCAGCAGCCCCGGACTAGCGGGGGAAACGCAGTATTTT. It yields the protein CASSPGLAGETQYF.

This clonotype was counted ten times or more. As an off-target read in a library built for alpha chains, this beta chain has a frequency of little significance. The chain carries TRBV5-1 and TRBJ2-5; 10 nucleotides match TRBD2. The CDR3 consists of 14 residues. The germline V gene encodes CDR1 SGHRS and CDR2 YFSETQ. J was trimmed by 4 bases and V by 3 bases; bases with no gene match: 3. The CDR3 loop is CASSSGLARETQYF. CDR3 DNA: TGCGCCAGCAGCTCGGGACTAGCGAGAGAGACCCAGTACTTC.

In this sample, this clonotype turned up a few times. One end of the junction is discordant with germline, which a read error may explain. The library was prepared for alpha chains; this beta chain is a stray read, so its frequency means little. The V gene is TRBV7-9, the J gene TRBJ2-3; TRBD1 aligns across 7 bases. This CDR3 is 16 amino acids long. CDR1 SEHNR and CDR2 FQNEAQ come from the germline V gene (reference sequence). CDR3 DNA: TGTACCAGCAGCTTAGAGGCAGGGGGTATCACGGATACGCAGTATTTT. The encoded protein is CTSSLEAGGITDTQYF.

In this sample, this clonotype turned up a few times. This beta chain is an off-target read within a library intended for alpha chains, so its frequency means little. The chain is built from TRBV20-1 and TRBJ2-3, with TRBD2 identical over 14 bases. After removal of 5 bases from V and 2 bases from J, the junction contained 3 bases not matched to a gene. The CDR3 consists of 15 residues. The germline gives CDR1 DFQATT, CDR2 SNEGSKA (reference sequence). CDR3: CSAVTSGGVTDTQYF. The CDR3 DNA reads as TGCAGTGCTGTGACTAGCGGGGGGGTCACAGATACGCAGTATTTT.

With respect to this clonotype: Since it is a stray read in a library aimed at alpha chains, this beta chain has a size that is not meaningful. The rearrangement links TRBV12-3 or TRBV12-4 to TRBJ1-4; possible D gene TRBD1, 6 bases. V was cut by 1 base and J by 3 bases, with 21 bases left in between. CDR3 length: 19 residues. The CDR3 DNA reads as TGTGCCAGCAGTTTAGTCTCCAGGGGCGGTATCAGGGCTAATGAAAAACTGTTTTTT. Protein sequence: CASSLVSRGGIRANEKLFF.